Sequencing of this TCR beta chain was carried out in a study of pediatric ulcerative colitis (dated by TCRdb to 2018 to 2020). Looking at the study overall: Several ulcerative colitis patients had pancolitis and two had left-sided colitis, with histology consistent with ulcerative colitis in all. Roughly ten newly diagnosed, treatment-naive pediatric ulcerative colitis patients and a few non-IBD control children each provided paired blood and rectal samples. By Pediatric Ulcerative Colitis Activity Index, mild disease was classified in a couple of patients, moderate disease in several and acute severe colitis in three.

Before the diagnostic colonoscopy, none of the ulcerative colitis patients had been given any immunosuppressive medication. A blood sample was drawn at the time of the colonoscopy. The Wizard kit (Promega) was used to extract genomic DNA from both blood and intestinal samples. Using the immunoSEQ TRB Survey service, rearranged CDR3 beta regions were amplified from genomic DNA with multiplex V and J primers. To keep sequencing depth equal across samples, survey-level depth of up to 500,000 reads per sample was applied. The libraries were purified, combined into pools and sequenced with Illumina technology. As for the original processing: Productive clonality, sample overlap, pairwise scatters, CDR3 beta length, V/D/J gene usage and productiveness were all assessed with the immunoSEQ online tools. Alongside Shannon and Simpson indices, calculated diversity was computed as the number of unique rearrangements divided by total templates, multiplied by 100. Principal component analysis used the R prcomp function and ggbiplot package on Z-score normalized data. Morisita's index was used to quantify blood-rectal clonal overlap within each subject. This immuneACCESS table, as held by TCRdb, lists in-frame sequences with V and J called but not all clones. Of the missing ones, under half trace to an unresolved V gene in checked studies; the others have no known cause. The V and J calls and clone size come from that table; D and trimming were worked out from the DNA. This sample is represented by 35,000 to 45,000 clones; over 65% of them were singletons. Approximately 25% of the sample is in the top ten clones.

Study-wide conclusions, independent of this receptor: Compared with controls, ulcerative colitis patients showed significantly higher autologous blood-rectal clonal overlap, a finding that suggests increased T cell trafficking to inflamed tissue. For technical reasons, blood samples from a couple of patients gave substantially fewer templates, and these samples were excluded from the blood-rectal overlap analysis. Features of the rectal repertoire distinguished controls, mild-moderate colitis patients and acute severe colitis patients, and in acute severe colitis rectal diversity was lower because of clonal expansions. Because repertoires were derived from total lymphocyte DNA, patterns in rare subsets such as regulatory T cells may not have been reflected. A couple of rectal CDR3 clonotypes were detected in all ulcerative colitis patients and were not detected in any of the controls. The healthy control group was small, with only four individuals.

This clone appeared once. Its antigen is not yet known. No much larger clone is present one base from it, and per-base qualities are unavailable. The V and J ends are trimmed by 8 bases and 1 base, leaving 20 bases between them. Based on the germline V gene, the CDR1 and CDR2 sequences are SQVTM and ANQGSEA. Including the terminal cysteine and phenylalanine, the CDR3 comprises 15 residues. Only the CDR3 DNA stays, 45 bases, in frame from base 1. Input material: blood. The sequence was obtained from a girl between 5 and 17 years old with moderate ulcerative colitis. The chain was built from TRBV29-1 and TRBJ2-5; no D gene can be assigned with confidence. CDR3 loop: CSPPPQNFFQETQYF. In nucleotide form, the sequence is TGCAGCCCCCCCCCACAAAACTTCTTCCAAGAGACCCAGTACTTC.